This T cell receptor beta chain derives from a study of T cell responses to AZD1222 COVID-19 vaccine (dated by TCRdb to about 2021). The study in broad terms: A total of over 230 trial participants underwent TCR sequencing, of whom approximately 200 had received two doses of AZD1222 and approximately 25 had received two doses of the MenACWY control vaccine. Trial participants were enrolled into age subgroups of 18-55, 56-69 and 70-plus years, which contained around 150, 28 and 57 TCR-sequenced participants, respectively.

The time point label corresponds to: baseline before first vaccination. The meaning of the sample's treatment or condition label: meningococcal conjugate vaccine given as trial control. Samples from vaccinated people were obtained from the UK trials COV001 and COV002, which included a single-blind randomized controlled phase 2/3 trial of AZD1222 (ChAdOx1 nCoV-19) in healthy adults. For TCRbeta chain sequencing, PBMC samples from trial participants were taken at day 0 and at day 28 after the second dose. Beyond this particular receptor, the publication reports: Reportedly, almost half of the unique spike-specific TCRs recognized epitopes lying outside the regions that are mutated in the B.1.351 and B.1.1.7 variants. In the small 56-69-year group, the increase in depth fell short of significance, most likely because of low power. The whole spike protein was spanned by vaccine-associated CD4 TCRs, and dominant responses were seen in regions 160-218 and 743-854. Conclusions about previously exposed vaccinees are limited, since just a handful of AZD1222 recipients were seropositive for SARS-CoV-2 at baseline. After two AZD1222 doses, both the breadth and the depth of spike-specific TCRs were significantly higher than at day 0 and than in MenACWY recipients. Most participants were white British and females outnumbered males, and the authors suggested that clonal diversity may have been underestimated. Because no day 14 peak-response samples were available, the repertoires could be characterized only after the peak T cell response.

The CDR3 regions of human TCRbeta chains were subjected to immunosequencing. The paper's processing steps were these. Repertoire TCRs were matched against a reference library of SARS-CoV-2-specific TCRs generated with the MIRA antigen-specificity platform. Breadth meant the fraction of unique TCRs that were SARS-CoV-2-associated, whereas depth meant the fraction of total T cells that were SARS-CoV-2-associated. Using the MIRA data, each spike-specific TCR was mapped to the spike region that the TCR reacts to and placed in a CD4 or CD8 class. Log10-transformed breadth and depth values were compared by one-way ANOVA with Sidak's multiple comparisons tests. TCRdb limited this immuneACCESS table to in-frame rearrangements with V and J called. A share of clones is missing; checked studies link under half to unresolved V genes, and the rest is unexplained. V and J calls plus clone size are reproduced from that table; the DNA served to infer D and trimming. Counted in this sample were some 150,000 clones; 75% to 95% of them appeared once. In total, the top ten clones hold 2.8% of the sample.

The germline V gene (reference sequence) gives CDR1 as GTSNPN and CDR2 as SVGIG. V is pared back by 2 bases and J by 7 bases, with 9 bases lying between the germline termini. The CDR3 has 13 amino acids, counting the end cysteine and phenylalanine. Only the CDR3 portion is preserved as DNA: 39 bases, with reading frame beginning at the first base. This clone was picked up a small number of times. It has no known antigen specificity. No much larger clonotype is one base removed from it; base qualities were not supplied. Sequences were derived from peripheral blood, sampled on day 0 of MenACWY control vaccination. The receptor was isolated from an adult in good health. This receptor chain uses TRBV30 and TRBJ1-6; the D region possibly corresponds to TRBD1 (6 bases align). The DNA reads as follows: TGTGCCTGGAGTACAGGGCACAATTCACCCCTCCACTTT. Translated, it gives CAWSTGHNSPLHF.